This paragraph reports one T cell receptor beta chain. The antigen remains unidentified. The data derive from a study of shared clonotypes between healthy human individuals. Researchers ran the assay at a deep level. Here immunoSEQ multiplex PCR was the method, and the copy in TCRdb shows in-frame clones only, minus some. The sample records about 2.1 million clones, 85% to 95% being singletons. CD45RO-negative cells were positively selected for CCR7, leaving out terminally differentiated effector memory CD45RA+ cells. Only Caucasian adults living in Nashville, Tennessee made up the donor group. This CDR3 has 15 residues. Trimming shortened V by 6 bases and J by 0 bases, and 11 bases separated the two germline ends. The germline V gene encodes CDR1 MNHEY and CDR2 SVGAGI. Study conclusions and caveats: Between a handful of donors, naive CD4 clonotypes were shared at a level of about 5%. Larger richness was generally estimated for naive than memory subsets.

The sequencing sample was made of naive CD8+ T cells from PBMCs. The chain has TRBV6-5 and TRBJ2-2, with a weak D call TRBD1 (5 bases). The receptor was derived from a man aged 18 to 30 in good health. Some clones in this sample may be carry-over from other donors' samples. The CDR3 coding sequence is TGTGCCAGCAGCAAGACAGTCCCGAACACCGGGGAGCTGTTTTTT. Amino acids: CASSKTVPNTGELFF.